What follows describes a single TCR beta chain. Its specificity is not known. TCRdb re-derived calls from the reads in MiXCR, one entry per CDR3 protein. The sample has about 68,000 distinct CDR3 sequences, roughly 60% seen once. T-allo10 cells from the graft donor were described as anergic, host-alloantigen-specific, and alloantigen-specific suppressors. This entry comes from a study of type 1 regulatory T cells. Study context: An in vitro protocol generated T-allo10, a Tr1-enriched, alloantigen-specific CD4 T cell product.

The germline CDR1 and CDR2 sequences are MDHEN and SYDVKM. With 4 bases clipped from V and 2 bases from J, the junction kept 12 bases outside the gene matches. The CDR3 is made up of 17 amino acids. The genes are TRBV28 and TRBJ2-7; 9 bases match TRBD2. Sequenced input: cultured T cells, either the whole culture or a sorted T cell fraction (not recorded which). Subset in this sample: Tr1-enriched cell product generated in vitro against host alloantigens. The sequence was obtained from a human donor in good health. The DNA for the CDR3 is TGTGCCAGCAGTTCCCTGGGGTTGGCGGGAGGGCCCTACGAGCAGTACTTC. Encoded protein: CASSSLGLAGGPYEQYF.